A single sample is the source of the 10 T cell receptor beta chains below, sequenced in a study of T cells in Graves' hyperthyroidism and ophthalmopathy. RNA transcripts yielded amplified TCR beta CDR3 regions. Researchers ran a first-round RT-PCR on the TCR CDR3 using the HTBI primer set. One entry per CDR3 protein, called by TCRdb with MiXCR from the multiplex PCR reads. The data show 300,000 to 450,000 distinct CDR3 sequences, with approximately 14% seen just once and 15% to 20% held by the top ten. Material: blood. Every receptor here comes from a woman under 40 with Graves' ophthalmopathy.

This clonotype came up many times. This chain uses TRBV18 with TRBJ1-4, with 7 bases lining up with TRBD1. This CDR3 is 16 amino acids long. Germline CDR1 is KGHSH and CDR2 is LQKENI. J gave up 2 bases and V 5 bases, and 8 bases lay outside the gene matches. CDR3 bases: TGTGCCAGCTCATTCCGGGCGGACAGGACTAATGAAAAACTGTTTTTT. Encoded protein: CASSFRADRTNEKLFF.

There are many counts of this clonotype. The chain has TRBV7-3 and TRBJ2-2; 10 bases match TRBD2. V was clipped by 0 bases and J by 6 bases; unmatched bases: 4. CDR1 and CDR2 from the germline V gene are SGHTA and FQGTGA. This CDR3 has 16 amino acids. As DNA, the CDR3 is TGTGCCAGCAGCTTAACGGAGCGGGGGGGCCCCGGGGAGCTGTTTTTT. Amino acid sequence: CASSLTERGGPGELFF. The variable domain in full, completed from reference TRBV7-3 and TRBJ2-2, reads GAGVSQTPSNKVTEKGKYVELRCDPISGHTALYWYRQSLGQGPEFLIYFQGTGAADDSGLPNDRFFAVRPEGSVSTLKIQRTERGDSAVYLCASSLTERGGPGELFFGEGSRLTVL.

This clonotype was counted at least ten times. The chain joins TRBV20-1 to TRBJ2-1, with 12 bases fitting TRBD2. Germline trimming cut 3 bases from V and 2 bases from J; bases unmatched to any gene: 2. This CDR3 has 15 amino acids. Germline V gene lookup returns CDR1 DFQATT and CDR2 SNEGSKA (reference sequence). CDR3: CSASSSGGAYNEQFF. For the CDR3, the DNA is TGCAGTGCTAGTTCTAGCGGGGGGGCCTACAATGAGCAGTTCTTC.

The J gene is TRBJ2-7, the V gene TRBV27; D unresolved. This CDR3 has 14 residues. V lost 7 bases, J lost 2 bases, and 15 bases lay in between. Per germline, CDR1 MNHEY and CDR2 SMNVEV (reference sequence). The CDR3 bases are TGTGCCAGCAAGGCCGTCGGCAGTACCTACGAGCAGTACTTC. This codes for CASKAVGSTYEQYF.

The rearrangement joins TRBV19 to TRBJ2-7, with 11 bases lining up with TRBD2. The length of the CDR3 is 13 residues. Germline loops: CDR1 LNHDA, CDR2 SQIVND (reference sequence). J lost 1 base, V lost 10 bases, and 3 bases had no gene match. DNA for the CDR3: TGTGCCACCGCTAGCGGGGGGTCCTACGAGCAGTACTTC. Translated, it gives CATASGGSYEQYF.

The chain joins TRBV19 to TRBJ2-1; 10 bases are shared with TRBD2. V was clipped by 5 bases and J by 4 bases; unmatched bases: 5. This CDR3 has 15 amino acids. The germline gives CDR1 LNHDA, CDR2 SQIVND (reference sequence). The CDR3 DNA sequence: TGTGCCAGTAGTCAACGGACTAGCGGATACAATGAGCAGTTCTTC. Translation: CASSQRTSGYNEQFF.

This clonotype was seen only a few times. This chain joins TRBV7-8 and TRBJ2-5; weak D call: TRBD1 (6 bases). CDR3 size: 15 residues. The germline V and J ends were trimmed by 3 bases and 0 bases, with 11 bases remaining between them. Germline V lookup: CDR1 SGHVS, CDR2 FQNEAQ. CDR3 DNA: TGTGCCAGCAGCTTCATCCGGACAGACCAAGAGACCCAGTACTTC. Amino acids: CASSFIRTDQETQYF.

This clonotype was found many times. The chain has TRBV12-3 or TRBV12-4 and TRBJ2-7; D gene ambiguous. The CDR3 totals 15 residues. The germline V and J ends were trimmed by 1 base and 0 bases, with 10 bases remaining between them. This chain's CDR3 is CASSLGATSSYEQYF. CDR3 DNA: TGTGCCAGCAGTTTAGGGGCGACAAGCTCCTACGAGCAGTACTTC.

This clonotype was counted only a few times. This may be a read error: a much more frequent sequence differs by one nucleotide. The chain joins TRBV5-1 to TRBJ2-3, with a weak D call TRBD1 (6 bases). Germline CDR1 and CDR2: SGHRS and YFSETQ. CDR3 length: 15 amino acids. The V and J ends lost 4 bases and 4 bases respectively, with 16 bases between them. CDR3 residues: CASSPRAGVSDTQYF. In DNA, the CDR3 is TGCGCCAGCAGCCCAAGGGCAGGGGTCTCAGATACGCAGTATTTT.

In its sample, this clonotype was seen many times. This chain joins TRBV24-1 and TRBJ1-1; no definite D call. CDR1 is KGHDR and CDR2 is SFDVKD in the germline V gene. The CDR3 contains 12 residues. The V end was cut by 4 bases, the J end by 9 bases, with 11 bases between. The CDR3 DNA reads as TGTGCCACCAGTGAGGGTGGGCGGAAAGCTTTCTTT. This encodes CATSEGGRKAFF.